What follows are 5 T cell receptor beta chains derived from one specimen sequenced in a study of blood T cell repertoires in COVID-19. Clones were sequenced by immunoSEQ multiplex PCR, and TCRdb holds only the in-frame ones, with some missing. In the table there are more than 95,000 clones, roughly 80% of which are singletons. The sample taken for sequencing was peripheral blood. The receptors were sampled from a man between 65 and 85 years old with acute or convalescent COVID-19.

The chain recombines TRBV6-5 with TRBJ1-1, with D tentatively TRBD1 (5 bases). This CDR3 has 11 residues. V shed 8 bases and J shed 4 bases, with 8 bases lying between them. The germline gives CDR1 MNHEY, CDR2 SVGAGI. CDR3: CASRGGTEAFF. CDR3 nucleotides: TGTGCCAGCCGGGGGGGCACTGAAGCTTTCTTT.

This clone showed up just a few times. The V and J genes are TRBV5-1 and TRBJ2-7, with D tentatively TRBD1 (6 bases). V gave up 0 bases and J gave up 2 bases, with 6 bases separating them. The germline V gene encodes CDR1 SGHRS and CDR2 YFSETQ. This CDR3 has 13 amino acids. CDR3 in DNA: TGCGCCAGCAGCTTGGACAGGGCCTACGAGCAGTACTTC. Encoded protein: CASSLDRAYEQYF.

The CDR3 spells CASSSQQGSGELFF. For the CDR3, the DNA is TGTGCCAGCAGCTCCCAACAGGGCTCCGGGGAGCTGTTTTTT. The rearrangement links TRBV7-3 to TRBJ2-2; D may be TRBD1 (6 bases). Trimming removed 4 bases at V and 6 bases at J, with 12 bases between. This CDR3 has 14 amino acids. Looked up from germline, CDR1 is SGHTA and CDR2 is FQGTGA. The full variable domain, completed using reference TRBV7-3 and TRBJ2-2, is GAGVSQTPSNKVTEKGKYVELRCDPISGHTALYWYRQSLGQGPEFLIYFQGTGAADDSGLPNDRFFAVRPEGSVSTLKIQRTERGDSAVYLCASSSQQGSGELFFGEGSRLTVL.

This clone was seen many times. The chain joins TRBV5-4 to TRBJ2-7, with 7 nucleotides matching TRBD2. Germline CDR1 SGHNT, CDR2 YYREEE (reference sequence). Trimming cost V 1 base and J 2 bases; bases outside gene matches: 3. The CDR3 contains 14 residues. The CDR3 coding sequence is TGTGCCAGCAGCTTGAAGCGGGGAACCTACGAGCAGTACTTC. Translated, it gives CASSLKRGTYEQYF.

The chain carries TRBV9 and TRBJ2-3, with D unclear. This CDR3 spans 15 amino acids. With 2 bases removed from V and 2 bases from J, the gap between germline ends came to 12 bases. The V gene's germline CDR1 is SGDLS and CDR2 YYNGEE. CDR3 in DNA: TGTGCCAGCAGCGTTGATATGGCACACACAGATACGCAGTATTTT. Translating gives CASSVDMAHTDTQYF.